In this sample, the clone carrying this T cell receptor (beta chain) turned up a few times. This entry comes from a study of T cell responses to AZD1222 COVID-19 vaccine. This table comes from immunoSEQ multiplex PCR, and its TCRdb copy is limited to in-frame clones, with some not included. The sample holds tens of thousands of clones, 70% to 90% seen once. The germline gives CDR1 SNHLY, CDR2 FYNNEI. The V gene lost 8 bases and the J gene lost 8 bases, with 9 bases spanning the gap. The CDR3 is 10 amino acids. The clonotype was recovered from an adult who received the AZD1222 COVID-19 vaccine. The chain combines TRBV2 with TRBJ1-1, with D hard to call. Sequenced material: peripheral blood, taken 28 days after the second AZD1222 dose. The CDR3 loop reads CASGEGEAFF. For the CDR3, the DNA is TGTGCCAGCGGGGAGGGAGAAGCTTTCTTT.